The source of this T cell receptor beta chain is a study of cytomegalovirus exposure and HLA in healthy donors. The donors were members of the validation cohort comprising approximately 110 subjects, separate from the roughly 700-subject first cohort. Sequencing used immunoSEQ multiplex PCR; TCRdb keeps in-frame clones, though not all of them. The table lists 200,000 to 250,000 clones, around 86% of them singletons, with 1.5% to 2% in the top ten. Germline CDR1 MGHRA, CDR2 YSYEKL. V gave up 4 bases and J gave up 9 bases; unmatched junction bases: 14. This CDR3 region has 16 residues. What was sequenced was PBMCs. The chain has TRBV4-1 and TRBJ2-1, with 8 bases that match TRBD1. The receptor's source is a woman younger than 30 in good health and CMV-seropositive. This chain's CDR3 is CASSLFPGTGAGEQFF. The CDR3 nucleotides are TGCGCCAGCAGCCTTTTCCCCGGGACAGGAGCAGGTGAGCAGTTCTTC.